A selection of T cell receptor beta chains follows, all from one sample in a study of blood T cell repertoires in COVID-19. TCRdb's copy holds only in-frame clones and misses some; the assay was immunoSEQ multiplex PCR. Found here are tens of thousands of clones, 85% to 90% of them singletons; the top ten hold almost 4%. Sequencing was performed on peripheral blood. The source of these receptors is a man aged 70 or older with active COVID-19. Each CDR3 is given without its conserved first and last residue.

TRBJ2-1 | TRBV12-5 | ASAPPGVVTSVHEQF
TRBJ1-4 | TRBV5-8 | ASSRGQGGEKLF
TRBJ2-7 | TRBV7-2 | ASSQKGLAGAGEQY
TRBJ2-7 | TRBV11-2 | ASSLDRGTSGEQY
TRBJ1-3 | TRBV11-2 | ASSSPRGSGNTIY
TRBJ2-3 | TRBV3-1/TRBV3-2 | ASSQDPHTDTQY
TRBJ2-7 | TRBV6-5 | ASGPGMGEQY
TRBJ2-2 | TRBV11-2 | ASSLDRPNTGELF
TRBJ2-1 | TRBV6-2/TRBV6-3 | ASSPSGGSYNEQF
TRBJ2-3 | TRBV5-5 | ASSLGTGIEDTQY
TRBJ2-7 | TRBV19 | ASRRDGSGAGGEQY
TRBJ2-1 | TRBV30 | AWSVGLQGARDEQF
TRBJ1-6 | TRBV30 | AWSPRDRWASYNSPLH
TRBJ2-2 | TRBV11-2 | ASRGLAGGWGGELF
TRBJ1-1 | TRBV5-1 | ASSLGGRAVEAF
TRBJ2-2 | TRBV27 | ASSSWGLAGAGTGELF
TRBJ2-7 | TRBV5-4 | ASSPGQGNEQY
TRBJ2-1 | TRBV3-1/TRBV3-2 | ASSPSDNEQF
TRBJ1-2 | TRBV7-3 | ASSSGQGAVYGYT
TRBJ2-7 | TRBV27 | ASSLRQAIRYEQY
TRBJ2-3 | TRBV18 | ASSPRPRTSGTDTQY
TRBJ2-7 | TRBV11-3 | ASSPDRGPTYEQY
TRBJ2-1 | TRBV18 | ASSPLVPNEQF
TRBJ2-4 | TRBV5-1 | ASRAGTSGNLVAGNIQY
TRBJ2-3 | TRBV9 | ASSPGTTDTQY
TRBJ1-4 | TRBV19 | ASSTWDSSSGKLF
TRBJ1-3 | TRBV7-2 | ASSFTEGGNTIY
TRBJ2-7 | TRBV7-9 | AGGGAFSYEQY